This TCR beta chain stems from a study of CD8 T cells in Susac syndrome. This CDR3 comprises 15 residues. Germline CDR1 reads MGHDK; CDR2 reads SYGVNS. V lost 5 bases to trimming and J lost 0 bases, with 13 bases between them. An amount of RNA that ranged from roughly 0.5 to 1 ug was reverse transcribed with random hexamers. TCRdb redid the calling of the immunoSEQ multiplex PCR reads with MiXCR, one entry per CDR3 protein. This sample has 180,000 or so distinct CDR3 sequences; about 95% occur once, and the top ten carry approximately 0.1%. This sequence joins TRBV25-1 and TRBJ2-5, with D perhaps matching TRBD1 or TRBD2 (6 bases each). Sequencing input: CD4+ T cells from PBMCs. The clonotype originates from a human donor in good health. The CDR3 loop is CASSQGLAYQETQYF. In DNA form, the CDR3 reads TGTGCCAGCAGTCAGGGGCTAGCGTACCAAGAGACCCAGTACTTC.